Included here is one T cell receptor beta chain sequence, with context. Its specificity is not known. V lost 9 bases to trimming and J lost 7 bases; unmatched junction nucleotides: 8. The CDR3 is 13 amino acids. CDR1 is LNHNV, CDR2 YYDKDF, per germline (reference sequence). This entry belongs to a study of cytomegalovirus exposure and HLA in healthy donors. Findings of the study overall: Most TCR sequences were seen very rarely across donors, but some public TCRs occurred in many. A reported reduction in N-insertions relative to the roughly 710-donor mean was seen in an Asian-associated ancestry cluster in a later analysis. Listed as cytomegalovirus-associated were 150 to 200 TCR beta chains.

The primer mix had 60 Vbeta and 13 Jbeta primers. The repertoire was sequenced with immunoSEQ multiplex PCR; TCRdb's copy has only in-frame clones and lacks some. The data show 55,000 to 70,000 clones, with more than 70% seen just once and 5.5% to 7% held by the top ten. The V gene is TRBV15, the J gene TRBJ2-4; 8 positions agree with TRBD2. This TCR derives from a male donor in good health and CMV-seronegative. The sequencing sample was made of PBMCs. The CDR3 DNA follows: TGTGCCACAAGTACCGAGCGGGGGAACATTCAGTACTTC. Amino acid sequence: CATSTERGNIQYF.